This T cell receptor beta chain was sequenced during a study of T-cell reconstitution after alpha-beta-depleted transplantation in children. Study observations and caveats: The study reportedly traced alpha-beta T cells about two months after transplant to several hundred expanded graft clones. Counts and diversity of T cells one year after transplant came mostly from newly produced T cells. Surviving thymic progenitors and recipient T cells were the source of high TCRbeta diversity at day 60 in some patients.

This clonotype was seen repeatedly, ten times or more. The antigen remains unidentified. Unique molecular identifiers featured in how the TCRbeta library was prepared. TCRdb reprocessed the PCR reads via MiXCR and lists one record per CDR3 protein. Altogether about 280,000 distinct CDR3 sequences are present, about 9.9% being singletons, with the ten largest covering 20% to 25%. The CDR3 has 17 residues. Germline V lookup: CDR1 MNHEY, CDR2 SVGAGI. V was clipped by 3 bases and J by 5 bases, with 22 bases between them. This TCR was sampled from a male patient aged 2-15 years who had a stem cell transplant for chronic granulomatous disease, so the T cells may come from the graft donor. The chain employs TRBV6-5 and TRBJ2-5, with D hard to call. The material sequenced was peripheral blood, taken 180 days after TCRalphabeta/CD19-depleted stem cell transplant. The chain's CDR3 is CASSYWDLEGRWETQYF. The DNA for the CDR3 is TGTGCCAGCAGTTATTGGGATCTAGAAGGGCGGTGGGAGACCCAGTACTTC.